This T cell receptor beta chain emerged from a study of blood T cell repertoires in COVID-19. Study-wide background: Samples of COVID-19 (acute and convalescent) were obtained from the United States, Italy and Spain.

This clone was counted between two and nine times. Authors' methods: Amplification of reference gene primers was used by the study to estimate nucleated cell counts. The data were produced by immunoSEQ multiplex PCR, yet TCRdb's version contains in-frame clones alone and is incomplete. The D gene and trimming were derived from the DNA, and the V and J assignments and clone size from that table. The sample shows 20,000 to 25,000 clones, roughly 88% of them seen only once. Trimming at V came to 6 bases and at J to 3 bases, leaving 5 bases not matched to a gene. CDR1 and CDR2 (germline): SNHLY, FYNNEI. This CDR3 is built from 13 residues.

The sequencing sample was made of peripheral blood. V usage is TRBV2 and J usage is TRBJ2-7; 7 positions match TRBD1. The TCR was taken from a man of 80 years or more with active or convalescent COVID-19. This CDR3 reads CASSPDRDYEQYF. The CDR3 DNA reads as TGTGCCAGCAGCCCCGACAGGGACTACGAGCAGTACTTC.